This TCR beta chain derives from a study of blood T cell repertoires in COVID-19. Study-wide context: T cells, B-cell-depleted T cells, or PBMCs provided the cDNA or gDNA that served as material.

In the original workflow: Researchers report that nucleated cell counts were estimated from reference gene primer amplification. Using immunoSEQ multiplex PCR, the repertoire was profiled, and TCRdb retains in-frame clones only, with some absent. The D gene and trimming were derived from the DNA, and the V and J assignments and clone size from that table. The top ten clones hold 0.99% of a sample with roughly 250,000 clones, roughly 91% of them seen once. V gave up 2 bases and J gave up 2 bases, with 9 bases separating them. From germline, CDR1 is LNHDA and CDR2 SQIVND (reference sequence). The CDR3 is 14 amino acids.

The TCR sequence derives from a woman aged 40 to 50 who had recovered from COVID-19. The chain carries TRBV19 and TRBJ1-1, with no clear D. The sequenced sample consisted of peripheral blood. This chain's CDR3 is CASSITASNTEAFF. Written as DNA, the CDR3 is TGTGCCAGTAGTATAACAGCCTCTAACACTGAAGCTTTCTTT.